The 28 T cell receptor beta chains below all came from one sample that was sequenced in a study of T cell responses to AZD1222 COVID-19 vaccine. Assay: immunoSEQ multiplex PCR; the TCRdb copy retains only in-frame clones and omits some. The sample has roughly 180,000 clones, roughly nine tenths seen once. This specimen consisted of peripheral blood, obtained on day 0 of AZD1222 vaccination. The receptors were gathered from an adult in good health.

The V and J genes are TRBV5-6 and TRBJ1-4, with unresolved D. There are 12 residues in the CDR3. Germline V gene sequence: CDR1 SGHDT, CDR2 YYEEEE. The germline V and J ends were trimmed by 2 bases and 8 bases, with 7 bases remaining between them. CDR3 bases: TGTGCCAGCAGCTTCGCCGAAGAAAAACTGTTTTTT. It yields the protein CASSFAEEKLFF.

The genes are TRBV16 and TRBJ2-2; D remains unclear. The CDR3 spans 14 residues. Germline CDR1 KGHSY, CDR2 FQNENV. V dropped 0 bases and J dropped 1 base, with 3 bases sitting between them. The CDR3 sequence is CASSQSGNTGELFF. The CDR3 bases are TGTGCCAGCAGCCAATCCGGGAACACCGGGGAGCTGTTTTTT.

J is TRBJ2-4 and V is TRBV6-5; 7 bases fit TRBD1. Germline V gene data show CDR1 as MNHEY and CDR2 as SVGAGI. There are 16 residues in the CDR3. The trim removed 0 bases at V and 1 base at J, leaving 3 bases unmatched. CDR3 DNA sequence: TGTGCCAGCAGTTACTCGAGGGGACAGGCCAAAAACATTCAGTACTTC. Its protein product is CASSYSRGQAKNIQYF.

The CDR3 sequence: CASSQDWGVGPYEQYF. CDR3 nucleotide sequence: TGTGCCAGCAGCCAAGATTGGGGCGTCGGGCCCTACGAGCAGTACTTC. The chain combines TRBV3-1 (or the pseudogene TRBV3-2) with TRBJ2-7, with D possibly TRBD1 on 5 matching bases. The CDR3 contains 16 residues. CDR1 is LGHDT and CDR2 is YNNKEL in the germline V gene (reference sequence). The V end was cut by 0 bases, the J end by 2 bases, with 14 bases between.

This chain joins TRBV5-6 and TRBJ1-1; no clear D. From germline, CDR1 is SGHDT and CDR2 YYEEEE. Trimming shortened V by 4 bases and J by 4 bases, and 17 bases separated the two germline ends. There are 15 residues in the CDR3. In nucleotides, the CDR3 is TGTGCCAGCAGCCGGTTTAGGTTCGGCGGCACTGAAGCTTTCTTT. It codes for CASSRFRFGGTEAFF.

The chain employs TRBV7-2 and TRBJ2-7; D perhaps matches TRBD1 (5 bases). The CDR3 loop spans 13 amino acids. Germline loops: CDR1 SGHTA, CDR2 FQGNSA. Trimming took 5 bases from V and 3 from J, leaving 11 bases between them. The CDR3 nucleotides read TGTGCCAGCAGCCGAAACAGGAACTACGAGCAGTACTTC. Translation: CASSRNRNYEQYF. Full variable domain (rest looked up from reference TRBV7-2 and TRBJ2-7): GAGVSQSPSNKVTEKGKDVELRCDPISGHTALYWYRQSLGQGLEFLIYFQGNSAPDKSGLPSDRFSAERTGGSVSTLTIQRTQQEDSAVYLCASSRNRNYEQYFGPGTRLTVT.

Here the CDR3 DNA reads TGTGCCAGCAGCGTGAGCCCCTCCTACGAGCAGTACTTC. Residues: CASSVSPSYEQYF. The chain recombines TRBV9 with TRBJ2-7; D not resolved. V was trimmed by 2 bases and J by 0 bases, leaving 6 bases between them. This CDR3 contains 13 residues. The germline V gene encodes CDR1 SGDLS and CDR2 YYNGEE.

The chain employs TRBV3-1 (or the pseudogene TRBV3-2) and TRBJ2-2; 8 bases align to TRBD2. J was trimmed by 6 bases and V by 5 bases; bases with no gene match: 11. The CDR3 is made up of 16 amino acids. Germline loops: CDR1 LGHDT, CDR2 YNNKEL (reference sequence). The CDR3 nucleotides are TGTGCCAGCAGCTCGTCCTTGGGACTAGGCTCCGGGGAGCTGTTTTTT. It translates to CASSSSLGLGSGELFF.

The V gene is TRBV9, the J gene TRBJ2-1; a possible D gene is TRBD2 (5 bases). Deletions cut 0 bases from V and 0 bases from J, with 7 bases between. The CDR3 length is 15 residues. Germline V gene sequence: CDR1 SGDLS, CDR2 YYNGEE. CDR3 nucleotide sequence: TGTGCCAGCAGCGTAGAGAGCGGCTCCTACAATGAGCAGTTCTTC. Translating it yields CASSVESGSYNEQFF.

The V call is TRBV7-9, the J call TRBJ2-2, with D perhaps matching TRBD2 (6 bases). The germline CDR1 and CDR2 sequences are SEHNR and FQNEAQ (reference sequence). Trimming took off 3 bases at V and 6 bases at J, with 8 bases between the two ends. The CDR3 extends over 13 amino acids. The CDR3 here is CASSFRDSGELFF. In DNA, the CDR3 is TGTGCCAGCAGCTTCCGGGACTCCGGGGAGCTGTTTTTT.

J is TRBJ1-5 and V is TRBV18, with TRBD1 matching over 8 bases. V lost 6 bases to trimming and J lost 6 bases; unmatched junction nucleotides: 10. This CDR3 has 15 residues. Germline V CDR1 and CDR2: KGHSH, LQKENI. CDR3 DNA: TGTGCCAGCTCGCTGGACAGGGCAGAGAGTCAGCCCCAGCATTTT. Protein sequence: CASSLDRAESQPQHF.

J is TRBJ1-3 and V is TRBV6-5, with 8 bases aligning to TRBD1. Germline V gives CDR1 MNHEY, CDR2 SVGAGI. This CDR3 has 15 amino acids. The V segment lost 4 bases and the J segment 4 bases; nucleotides outside the gene matches: 6. DNA for the CDR3: TGTGCCAGCAGTTCTCGGACAGGGCCCGGAAACACCATATATTTT. The encoded protein is CASSSRTGPGNTIYF.

V and J are TRBV2 and TRBJ1-5, with D perhaps matching TRBD1 (6 bases). Germline lookup yields CDR1 SNHLY and CDR2 FYNNEI. Deletions cut 5 bases from V and 2 bases from J, with 13 bases between. CDR3 length: 15 amino acids. The CDR3 sequence: CASSTLQGGNQPQHF. The CDR3 DNA follows: TGTGCCAGCAGTACCCTACAGGGTGGCAATCAGCCCCAGCATTTT.

The V call is TRBV19, the J call TRBJ1-2; D call uncertain. V was cut by 0 bases and J by 8 bases, with 22 bases left in between. The CDR3 runs to 17 residues. The germline V gene has CDR1 LNHDA and CDR2 SQIVND (reference sequence). This chain's CDR3 is CASSIERGPFNRRGYTF. The CDR3 nucleotides are TGTGCCAGTAGTATAGAGAGAGGGCCGTTCAATCGGAGGGGCTACACCTTC.

This clone was seen only once. The J gene is TRBJ2-7, the V gene TRBV5-1; D call uncertain. The CDR3 has 11 residues. In germline, CDR1 is SGHRS, CDR2 YFSETQ. V lost 0 bases and J 2 bases, leaving 0 bases between the germline ends. The CDR3 loop reads CASSLAYEQYF. The CDR3 region has the DNA TGCGCCAGCAGCTTGGCCTACGAGCAGTACTTC.

This rearrangement joins TRBV11-2 to TRBJ2-7; no clear D gene. This CDR3 has 14 amino acids. The V end lost 1 base, the J end lost 2 bases, and 9 bases lay between the germline ends. Germline CDR1 reads SGHAT; CDR2 reads FQNNGV. The CDR3 loop reads CASSLGLATYEQYF. The CDR3 nucleotides read TGTGCCAGCAGCTTAGGGCTCGCCACCTACGAGCAGTACTTC.

The chain recombines TRBV18 with TRBJ2-1, with 9 bases that match TRBD2. Germline CDR1 and CDR2: KGHSH and LQKENI. This CDR3 is built from 16 residues. V was clipped by 0 bases and J by 8 bases; unmatched bases: 8. The CDR3 region is CASSPPSGRIKDEQFF. The CDR3 DNA is TGTGCCAGCTCACCACCTAGCGGGAGAATCAAGGATGAGCAGTTCTTC. Full variable domain (missing parts from reference TRBV18 and TRBJ2-1): NAGVMQNPRHLVRRRGQEARLRCSPMKGHSHVYWYRQLPEEGLKFMVYLQKENIIDESGMPKERFSAEFPKEGPSILRIQQVVRGDSAAYFCASSPPSGRIKDEQFFGPGTRLTVL.

This rearrangement joins TRBV28 to TRBJ1-2; D is unresolved. Trimming took off 5 bases at V and 2 bases at J, with 9 bases between the two ends. Per the germline V gene, CDR1 is MDHEN and CDR2 is SYDVKM. This CDR3 contains 13 residues. In DNA form, the CDR3 reads TGTGCCAGCAGTGAACTCGGGAACTATGGCTACACCTTC. It yields the protein CASSELGNYGYTF.

Notes on this clone: Germline and junction disagree at one end, which may indicate a read error. The same CDR3 is also encoded by other DNA sequences in this sample. This rearrangement joins TRBV5-1 to TRBJ2-1; no definite D call. The length of the CDR3 is 11 residues. Germline CDR1 is SGHRS and CDR2 is YFSETQ. The CDR3 protein is CASRLGNEQFF. The CDR3 DNA sequence: TGCGCCAGCAGGTTGGGGAATGAGCAGTTCTTC.

The CDR3 bases are TGTGCCAGCAGCGCCTGGACGGTAGCTAACTATGGCTACACCTTC. It is translated as CASSAWTVANYGYTF. The chain recombines TRBV27 with TRBJ1-2; D gene ambiguous. The germline V and J ends were trimmed by 6 bases and 0 bases, with 14 bases remaining between them. The germline CDR1 and CDR2 sequences are MNHEY and SMNVEV (reference sequence). The CDR3 is 15 amino acids.

The table lists this clone with a few counts. The chain carries TRBV7-3 and TRBJ1-1; 11 bases agree with TRBD1. CDR1 and CDR2 from the germline V gene are SGHTA and FQGTGA. J was trimmed by 4 bases and V by 2 bases; bases with no gene match: 3. The CDR3 length is 15 residues. The CDR3 is CASSLSGTGGTEAFF. The CDR3 DNA follows: TGTGCCAGCAGCTTATCCGGGACAGGGGGCACTGAAGCTTTCTTT.

This rearrangement joins TRBV29-1 to TRBJ1-4; D unresolved. Trimming removed 2 bases at V and 6 bases at J, with 4 bases between. This CDR3 spans 11 amino acids. Looked up from germline, CDR1 is SQVTM and CDR2 is ANQGSEA. Here the CDR3 reads CSVESDEKLFF. CDR3 DNA: TGCAGCGTTGAATCCGATGAAAAACTGTTTTTT. Full variable domain (rest looked up from reference TRBV29-1 and TRBJ1-4): SAVISQKPSRDICQRGTSLTIQCQVDSQVTMMFWYRQQPGQSLTLIATANQGSEATYESGFVIDKFPISRPNLTFSTLTVSNMSPEDSSIYLCSVESDEKLFFGSGTQLSVL.

This sequence joins TRBV28 and TRBJ1-3; D remains ambiguous. Trimming took off 6 bases at V and 4 bases at J, with 19 bases between the two ends. This CDR3 has 16 residues. Germline loops: CDR1 MDHEN, CDR2 SYDVKM. CDR3 sequence reads: CASRGGGPSGGNTIYF. The DNA for the CDR3 is TGTGCCAGCAGGGGCGGTGGGCCGAGTGGAGGAAACACCATATATTTT.

The chain recombines TRBV5-8 with TRBJ1-4, with D possibly matching TRBD1 (5 bases). CDR1 and CDR2 (germline): SGHTS, YDEGEE. The V and J ends lost 2 bases and 3 bases respectively, with 8 bases between them. The CDR3 contains 14 residues. The CDR3 region is CASSFGRANEKLFF. CDR3 nucleotides: TGTGCCAGCAGCTTCGGCAGGGCTAATGAAAAACTGTTTTTT.

The table lists this clone with a count of one. The chain carries TRBV5-6 and TRBJ1-2, with a possible D match to TRBD1 (6 bases). The CDR3 has 17 residues. Per the germline V gene, CDR1 is SGHDT and CDR2 is YYEEEE. Trimming removed 4 bases at V and 2 bases at J, with 21 bases between. The CDR3 nucleotides are TGTGCCAGCAGCCCCGGGACAAAGGTAGGATGGAACTATGGCTACACCTTC. Its protein is CASSPGTKVGWNYGYTF.

This sequence joins TRBV28 and TRBJ2-1; 8 bases are shared with TRBD1. This CDR3 region has 14 residues. After removal of 4 bases from V and 8 bases from J, the junction contained 7 bases not matched to a gene. Per the germline V gene, CDR1 is MDHEN and CDR2 is SYDVKM. CDR3 in DNA: TGTGCCAGCAGTTATCAGGGGGCAAGGGATGAGCAGTTCTTC. Protein sequence: CASSYQGARDEQFF.

The rearrangement links TRBV6-5 to TRBJ1-1, with D possibly being TRBD1 (5 bases). Germline assignment: CDR1 MNHEY and CDR2 SVGAGI. Trimming left V 5 bases short and J 7 bases short, with 17 bases between. The CDR3 is made up of 14 amino acids. In nucleotides, the CDR3 is TGTGCCAGCAGTCGAAGGGGAGGGGAGGGTGAAGCTTTCTTT. Translation gives CASSRRGGEGEAFF.

The chain couples TRBV4-1 to TRBJ1-1; a weak D match, TRBD1 (5 bases). V lost 2 bases and J 5 bases, leaving 15 bases between the germline ends. The CDR3 sequence is 15 residues long. CDR1 is MGHRA and CDR2 is YSYEKL in the germline V gene. CDR3 residues: CASSQRQGVRTEAFF. CDR3 sequence (DNA): TGCGCCAGCAGCCAACGCCAGGGAGTTAGGACTGAAGCTTTCTTT.